A selection of T cell receptor beta chains follows, all from one sample in a study of blood T cell repertoires in COVID-19. Using immunoSEQ multiplex PCR, the repertoire was profiled, and TCRdb retains in-frame clones only, with some absent. The table shows a few hundred thousand clones, with about 91% occurring only once. The specimen was PBMCs or T cells enriched from blood (not recorded which). Receptor source: a woman younger than 35 who had recovered from COVID-19. Each CDR3 is given with its conserved first and last residue.

len	v_gene	j_gene	CDR3aa
15	TRBV6-5	TRBJ1-5	CASSRTGTNNQPQHF
14	TRBV27	TRBJ2-7	CASGLLAGGHEQYF
14	TRBV19	TRBJ2-5	CASSIGREWETQYF
12	TRBV7-2	TRBJ1-1	CASSLVGRGAFF
15	TRBV4-2	TRBJ2-2	CASSQGLWGAGELFF
14	TRBV28	TRBJ1-4	CASSLRGLREKLFF
13	TRBV6-2/TRBV6-3	TRBJ1-1	CASSYQGGTEAFF
17	TRBV28	TRBJ1-5	CASSLSPDRGPNQPQHF
14	TRBV10-3	TRBJ1-1	CAINSKDRGAQAFF
13	TRBV28	TRBJ1-1	CASMPGQDTEAFF
15	TRBV18	TRBJ2-3	CASSRPSDSTDTQYF
16	TRBV4-2	TRBJ1-3	CASSQREAGSGNTIYF
15	TRBV4-1	TRBJ1-1	CASSHPLDRVSEAFF
13	TRBV29-1	TRBJ2-7	CSVKGRAVHEQYF
11	TRBV2	TRBJ1-4	CASTPDEKLFF
15	TRBV4-3	TRBJ1-6	CASTLTGQGNSPLHF
14	TRBV19	TRBJ2-2	CASRLTGNTGELFF
12	TRBV6-2/TRBV6-3	TRBJ1-2	CASSRTGDGYTF
16	TRBV10-3	TRBJ1-3	CATRDRGIARGNTIYF
14	TRBV9	TRBJ2-7	CASSPDLSSAEQYF
15	TRBV6-5	TRBJ2-3	CASSYSGTSGRTQYF
15	TRBV10-3	TRBJ1-6	CAISGRDRENSPLHF
18	TRBV5-1	TRBJ2-3	CASSLEALASGTTDTQYF
17	TRBV7-2	TRBJ1-2	CASSFRRGSNTNYGYTF
16	TRBV5-5	TRBJ1-1	CASSLARGRKNTEAFF
14	TRBV6-2/TRBV6-3	TRBJ2-7	CASSRGGSSHEQYF
16	TRBV5-1	TRBJ1-1	CASSLRDVTGSTEAFF
18	TRBV7-9	TRBJ2-7	CASSLKTGLAGNFYEQYF
11	TRBV20-1	TRBJ1-1	CSATGNTEAFF
17	TRBV3-1/TRBV3-2	TRBJ1-2	CASSPAGVWSSNYGYTF
15	TRBV28	TRBJ2-1	CASSPPPDRVDEQFF
14	TRBV5-4	TRBJ1-2	CASSQPGRGTGYTF